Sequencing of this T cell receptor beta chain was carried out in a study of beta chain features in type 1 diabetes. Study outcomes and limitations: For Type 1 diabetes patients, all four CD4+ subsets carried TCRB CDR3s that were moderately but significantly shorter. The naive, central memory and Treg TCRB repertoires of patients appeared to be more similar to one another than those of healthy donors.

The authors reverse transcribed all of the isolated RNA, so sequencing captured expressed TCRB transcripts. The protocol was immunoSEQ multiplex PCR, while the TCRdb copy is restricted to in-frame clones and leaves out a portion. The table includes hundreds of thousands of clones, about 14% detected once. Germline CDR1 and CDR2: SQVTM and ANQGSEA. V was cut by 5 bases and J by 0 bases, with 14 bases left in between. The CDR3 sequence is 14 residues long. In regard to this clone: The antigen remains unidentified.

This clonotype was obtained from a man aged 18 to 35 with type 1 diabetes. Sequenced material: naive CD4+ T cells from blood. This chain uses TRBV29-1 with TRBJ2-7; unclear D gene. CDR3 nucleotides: TGCAGCGTTAGAGGCCTGAGGAACTCCTACGAGCAGTACTTC. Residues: CSVRGLRNSYEQYF.